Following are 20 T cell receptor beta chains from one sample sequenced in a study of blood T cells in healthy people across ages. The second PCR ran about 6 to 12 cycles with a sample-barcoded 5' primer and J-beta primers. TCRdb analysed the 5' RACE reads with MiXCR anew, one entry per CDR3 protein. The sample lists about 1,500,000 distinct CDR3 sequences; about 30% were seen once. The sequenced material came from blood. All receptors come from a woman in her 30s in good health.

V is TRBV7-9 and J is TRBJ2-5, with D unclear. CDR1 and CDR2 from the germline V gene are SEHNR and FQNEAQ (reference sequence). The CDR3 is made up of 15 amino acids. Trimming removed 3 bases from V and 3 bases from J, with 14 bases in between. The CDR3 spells CASSFPPTGEETQYF. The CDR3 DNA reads TGTGCCAGCAGCTTTCCCCCCACTGGAGAAGAGACCCAGTACTTC.

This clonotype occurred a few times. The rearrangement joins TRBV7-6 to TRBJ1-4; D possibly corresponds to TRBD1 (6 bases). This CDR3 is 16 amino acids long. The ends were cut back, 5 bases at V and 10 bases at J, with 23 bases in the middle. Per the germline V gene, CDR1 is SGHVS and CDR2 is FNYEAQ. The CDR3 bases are TGTGCCAGCAGCCCCCTCGGGGGGCAGGGGAGTGGAAAACTGTTTTTT. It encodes CASSPLGGQGSGKLFF.

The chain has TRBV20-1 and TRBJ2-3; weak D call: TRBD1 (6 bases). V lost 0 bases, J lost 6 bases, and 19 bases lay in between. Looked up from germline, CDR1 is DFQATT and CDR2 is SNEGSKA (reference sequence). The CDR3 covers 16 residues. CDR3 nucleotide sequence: TGCAGTGCTAGAGATATAGCGACAGGTCGCGGGGATACGCAGTATTTT. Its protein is CSARDIATGRGDTQYF.

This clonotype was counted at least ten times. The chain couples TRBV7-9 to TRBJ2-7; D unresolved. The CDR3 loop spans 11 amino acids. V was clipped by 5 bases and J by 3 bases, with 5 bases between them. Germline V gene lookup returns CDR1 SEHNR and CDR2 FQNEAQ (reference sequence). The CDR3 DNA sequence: TGTGCCAGCAGCCCCATCTACGAGCAGTACTTC. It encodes CASSPIYEQYF.

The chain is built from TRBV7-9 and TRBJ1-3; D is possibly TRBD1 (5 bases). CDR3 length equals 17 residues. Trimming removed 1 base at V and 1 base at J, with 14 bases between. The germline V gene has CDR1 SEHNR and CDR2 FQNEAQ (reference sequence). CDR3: CASSLELGRASGNTIYF. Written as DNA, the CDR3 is TGTGCCAGCAGCTTAGAGTTAGGCAGGGCGTCTGGAAACACCATATATTTT.

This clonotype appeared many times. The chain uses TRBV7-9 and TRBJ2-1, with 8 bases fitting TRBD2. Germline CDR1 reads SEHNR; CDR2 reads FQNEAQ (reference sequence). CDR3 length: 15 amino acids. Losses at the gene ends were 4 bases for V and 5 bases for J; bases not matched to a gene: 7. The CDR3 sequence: CASSSHRGGHNEQFF. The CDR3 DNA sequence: TGTGCCAGCAGCTCTCATCGGGGGGGGCACAATGAGCAGTTCTTC. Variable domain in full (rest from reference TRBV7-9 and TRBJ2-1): DTGVSQNPRHKITKRGQNVTFRCDPISEHNRLYWYRQTLGQGPEFLTYFQNEAQLEKSRLLSDRFSAERPKGSFSTLEIQRTEQGDSAMYLCASSSHRGGHNEQFFGPGTRLTVL.

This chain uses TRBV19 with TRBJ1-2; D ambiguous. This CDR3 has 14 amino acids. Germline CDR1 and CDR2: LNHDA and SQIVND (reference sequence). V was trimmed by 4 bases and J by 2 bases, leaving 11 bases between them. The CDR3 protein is CASSTAVGNYGYTF. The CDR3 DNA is TGTGCCAGTAGTACGGCAGTGGGGAACTATGGCTACACCTTC.

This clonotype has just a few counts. CDR3 amino acids: CASSSVGLAGGLTQYF. The DNA of the CDR3 is TGTGCCAGCAGCTCCGTAGGACTAGCGGGGGGCCTTACCCAGTACTTC. The rearrangement joins TRBV7-6 to TRBJ2-5; TRBD2 matches at 14 bases. The CDR3 consists of 16 residues. V shed 4 bases and J 8 bases; nucleotides not matched to a gene: 9. Germline lookup yields CDR1 SGHVS and CDR2 FNYEAQ. The full variable domain, in which reference TRBV7-6 and TRBJ2-5 provide the parts outside the CDR3, is GAGVSQSPRYKVTKRGQDVALRCDPISGHVSLYWYRQALGQGPEFLTYFNYEAQQDKSGLPNDRFSAERPEGSISTLTIQRTEQRDSAMYRCASSSVGLAGGLTQYFGPGTRLLVL.

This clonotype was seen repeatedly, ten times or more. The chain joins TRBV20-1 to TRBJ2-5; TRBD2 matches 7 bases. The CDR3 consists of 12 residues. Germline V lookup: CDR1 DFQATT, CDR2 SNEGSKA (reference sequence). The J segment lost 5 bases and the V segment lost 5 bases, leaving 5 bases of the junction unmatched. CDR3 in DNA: TGCAGTGCTCCATTCGGGGGGGAGACCCAGTACTTC. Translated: CSAPFGGETQYF.

CDR3 sequence reads: CSARDRTNEKLFF. CDR3 nucleotides: TGCAGTGCTAGAGATAGGACTAATGAAAAACTGTTTTTT. The chain combines TRBV20-1 with TRBJ1-4; D remains unclear. The CDR3 has 13 amino acids. From germline, CDR1 is DFQATT and CDR2 SNEGSKA (reference sequence). The V end was cut by 0 bases, the J end by 2 bases, with 4 bases between.

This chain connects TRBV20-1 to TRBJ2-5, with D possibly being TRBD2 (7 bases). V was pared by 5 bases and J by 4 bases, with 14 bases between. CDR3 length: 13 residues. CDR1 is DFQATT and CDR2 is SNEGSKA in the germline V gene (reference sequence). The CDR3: CSAGGGTSETQYF. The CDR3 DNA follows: TGCAGTGCTGGGGGGGGCACCTCAGAGACCCAGTACTTC.

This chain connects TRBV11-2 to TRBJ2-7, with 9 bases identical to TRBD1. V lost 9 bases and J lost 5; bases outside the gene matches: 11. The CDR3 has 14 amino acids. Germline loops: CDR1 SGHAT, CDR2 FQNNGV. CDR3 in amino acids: CASRLGTGTHEQYF. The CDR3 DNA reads TGTGCCAGTAGGCTTGGGACAGGGACTCACGAGCAGTACTTC.

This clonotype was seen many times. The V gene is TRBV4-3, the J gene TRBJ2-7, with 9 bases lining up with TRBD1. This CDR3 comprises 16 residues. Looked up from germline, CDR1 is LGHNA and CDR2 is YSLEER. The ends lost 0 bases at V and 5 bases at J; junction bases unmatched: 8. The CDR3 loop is CASSQDVTGGFNEQYF. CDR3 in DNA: TGCGCCAGCAGCCAAGATGTGACAGGGGGATTCAACGAGCAGTACTTC.

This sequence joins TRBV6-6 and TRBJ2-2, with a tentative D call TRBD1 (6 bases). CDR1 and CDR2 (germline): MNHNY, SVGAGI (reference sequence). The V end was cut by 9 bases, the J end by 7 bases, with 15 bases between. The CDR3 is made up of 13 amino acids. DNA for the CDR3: TGTGCCAGTAGTCCAGGGGACATCGGGGAGCTGTTTTTT. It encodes CASSPGDIGELFF.

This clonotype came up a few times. Here the CDR3 DNA reads TGCAGCGGTGGCCGGGGGGACCTGGGGAATGAGCAGTACTTC. Residues: CSGGRGDLGNEQYF. The chain combines TRBV29-1 with TRBJ2-4, with TRBD2 matching 7 bases. Germline CDR1 and CDR2: SQVTM and ANQGSEA. The ends lost 7 bases at V and 13 bases at J; junction bases unmatched: 19. The CDR3 spans 14 residues.

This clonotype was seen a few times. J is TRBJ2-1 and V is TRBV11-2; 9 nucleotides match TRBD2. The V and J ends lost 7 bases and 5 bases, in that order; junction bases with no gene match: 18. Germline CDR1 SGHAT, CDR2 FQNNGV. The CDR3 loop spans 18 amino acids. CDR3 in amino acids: CASTKTSSRLAADNEQFF. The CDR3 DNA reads TGTGCCAGCACCAAGACCTCTTCCAGACTAGCGGCAGACAATGAGCAGTTCTTC.

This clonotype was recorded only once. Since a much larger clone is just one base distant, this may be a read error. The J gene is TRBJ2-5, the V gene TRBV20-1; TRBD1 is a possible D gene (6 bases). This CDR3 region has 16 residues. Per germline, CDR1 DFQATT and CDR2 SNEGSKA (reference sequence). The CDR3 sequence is CSATVITGQSQEAQYF. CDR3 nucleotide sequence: TGCAGTGCTACAGTCATTACTGGACAGAGCCAAGAGGCCCAGTACTTC.

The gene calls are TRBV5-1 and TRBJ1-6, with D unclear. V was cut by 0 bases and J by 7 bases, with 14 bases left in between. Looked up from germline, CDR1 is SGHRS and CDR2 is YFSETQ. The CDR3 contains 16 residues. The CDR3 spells CASSLGASLPNSPLHF. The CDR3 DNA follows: TGCGCCAGCAGCTTGGGGGCCAGTCTCCCAAATTCACCCCTCCACTTT. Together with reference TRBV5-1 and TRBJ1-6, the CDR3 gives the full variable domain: KAGVTQTPRYLIKTRGQQVTLSCSPISGHRSVSWYQQTPGQGLQFLFEYFSETQRNKGNFPGRFSGRQFSNSRSEMNVSTLELGDSALYLCASSLGASLPNSPLHFGNGTRLTVT.

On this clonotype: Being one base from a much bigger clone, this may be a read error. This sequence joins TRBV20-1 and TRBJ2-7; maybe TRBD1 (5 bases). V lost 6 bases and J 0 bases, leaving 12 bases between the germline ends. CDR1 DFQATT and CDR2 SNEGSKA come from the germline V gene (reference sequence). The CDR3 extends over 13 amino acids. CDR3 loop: CSAKTANSYEQYF. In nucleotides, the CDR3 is TGCAGTGCCAAGACAGCCAACTCCTACGAGCAGTACTTC.

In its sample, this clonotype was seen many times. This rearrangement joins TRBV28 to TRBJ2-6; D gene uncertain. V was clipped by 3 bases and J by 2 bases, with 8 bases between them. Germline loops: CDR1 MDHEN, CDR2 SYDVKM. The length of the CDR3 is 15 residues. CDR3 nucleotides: TGTGCCAGCAGTTTTAACCTACCTGGGGCCAACGTCCTGACTTTC. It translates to CASSFNLPGANVLTF.